The clone carrying this T cell receptor (beta chain) came up many times. The antigen remains unidentified. The record originates from a study of T cells in Graves' hyperthyroidism and ophthalmopathy. General observations from the study: A model built on 13 V-J features separated ophthalmopathy from stable hyperthyroidism.

Among the patients, aged 18 to 65, hyperthyroidism was newly diagnosed and had lasted under 2 months. V dropped 6 bases and J dropped 6 bases, with 8 bases sitting between them. The CDR3 extends over 11 amino acids. CDR1 and CDR2 from the germline V gene are MNHEY and SVGAGI. RNA transcripts were the template for amplifying TCR beta CDR3 regions. A first-round RT-PCR of the TCR CDR3 used the HTBI primer set. TCRdb re-called the multiplex PCR reads through MiXCR, storing one row per CDR3 protein. Among fewer than 300,000 distinct CDR3 sequences listed, around 25% were seen once. What was sequenced was blood. The TCR was taken from a man between 40 and 49 years old with Graves' hyperthyroidism that later progressed to Graves' ophthalmopathy. The gene calls are TRBV6-5 and TRBJ1-2; D gene uncertain. The CDR3 DNA follows: TGTGCCAGCAGAATTGCGAATGGCTACACCTTC. Translated, it gives CASRIANGYTF.